Sequencing of this TCR beta chain was carried out in a study of T cells in Graves' hyperthyroidism and ophthalmopathy. Whole-study findings and limits: Clonotypes that were expanded in thyroid above 0.001 mostly appeared in blood too.

There were TCR beta CDR3 regions amplified from RNA transcripts. Using the HTBI primer set, a first-round RT-PCR was run on the TCR CDR3. TCRdb re-called the multiplex PCR reads with MiXCR, one entry per CDR3 protein. Of 350,000 or so distinct CDR3 sequences in the sample, 21% were seen once. Among the patients, aged 18 to 65, hyperthyroidism was newly diagnosed and had lasted under 2 months. Fresh peripheral blood, more than 8 ml of it, supplied the PBMCs. This clonotype was seen many times. Its antigen is currently unknown. Sequenced material: blood. The source of this sequence is a woman between 50 and 59 years old with Graves' hyperthyroidism.

CDR3 DNA sequence: TGTGCCACCCTACGGCTAGCCGTTACCGGGGAGCTGTTTTTT. This codes for CATLRLAVTGELFF. V usage is TRBV2 and J usage is TRBJ2-2; a weak D match, TRBD2 (5 bases). This CDR3 has 14 amino acids. V was trimmed by 10 bases and J by 5 bases, leaving 17 bases between them. Germline V gene lookup returns CDR1 SNHLY and CDR2 FYNNEI. Complete variable domain (other parts from reference TRBV2 and TRBJ2-2): EPEVTQTPSHQVTQMGQEVILRCVPISNHLYFYWYRQILGQKVEFLVSFYNNEISEKSEIFDDQFSVERPDGSNFTLKIRSTKLEDSAMYFCATLRLAVTGELFFGEGSRLTVL.